This passage covers 2 T cell receptor beta chains from one sample sequenced in a study of CD49a tissue-resident CD8 T cells in human skin. Method: immunoSEQ multiplex PCR; TCRdb's copy keeps in-frame clones and lacks some. The data hold approximately 1,500 clones, with around 70% observed a single time. The sequenced sample consisted of CLA- CD8+ effector memory T cells sorted from blood. These TCRs come from a human donor in good health.

The V and J genes are TRBV9 and TRBJ2-7, with D perhaps matching TRBD2 (5 bases). Germline CDR1 is SGDLS and CDR2 is YYNGEE. V lost 0 bases to trimming and J lost 6 bases, with 13 bases between them. The CDR3 is 14 residues long. The CDR3 sequence: CASSVASWSGEQYF. The CDR3 nucleotides are TGTGCCAGCAGCGTAGCTAGCTGGTCCGGCGAGCAGTACTTC.

CDR3 coding DNA: TGCGCCAGCAGCTCCCTGGTGGGGCAGGTTGACTACGAGCAGTACTTC. Translating it yields CASSSLVGQVDYEQYF. This sequence joins TRBV5-1 and TRBJ2-7; D is possibly TRBD1 (5 bases). The CDR3 totals 16 residues. Germline CDR1 and CDR2: SGHRS and YFSETQ. V was cut by 3 bases and J by 3 bases, with 19 bases left in between.